This T cell receptor (beta chain) was recorded in a study of cytomegalovirus exposure and HLA in healthy donors. Researchers ran the PCR with 60 Vbeta and 13 Jbeta primers. Profiled with immunoSEQ multiplex PCR; TCRdb holds only in-frame clones, not every one. The profile shows about 120,000 clones, approximately 80% of them singletons. As to this clone: Its antigen is not known.

Whole-study findings and limits: Most subjects' HLA-A and HLA-B alleles were reportedly predicted from TCR beta sequences. In a later analysis, several top co-occurrence clusters appeared linked to parvovirus B19, influenza, CMV and Epstein-Barr virus. Using the classifier, cytomegalovirus status was reportedly diagnosed with high specificity and sensitivity.

This TCR was sampled from a woman between 40 and 55 years old in good health and CMV-seropositive. The sequencing input was PBMCs.

The CDR3 DNA reads TGTGCCTGGAGCTCCACTCTGAGCTCCTACAATGAGCAGTTCTTC. Amino acids: CAWSSTLSSYNEQFF. V usage is TRBV30 and J usage is TRBJ2-1; no clear D. CDR1 GTSNPN and CDR2 SVGIG come from the germline V gene (reference sequence). V dropped 3 bases and J dropped 0 bases, with 12 bases sitting between them. The CDR3 consists of 15 residues.